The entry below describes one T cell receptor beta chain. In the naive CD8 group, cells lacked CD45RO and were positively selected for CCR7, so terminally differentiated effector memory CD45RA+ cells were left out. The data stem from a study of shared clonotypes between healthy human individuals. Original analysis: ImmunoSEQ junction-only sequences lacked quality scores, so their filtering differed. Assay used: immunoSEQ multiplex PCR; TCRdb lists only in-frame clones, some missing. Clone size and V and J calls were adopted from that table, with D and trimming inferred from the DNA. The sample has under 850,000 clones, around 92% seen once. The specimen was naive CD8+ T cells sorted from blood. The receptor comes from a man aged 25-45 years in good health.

The CDR3 here is CASSSVDRPNEQFF. CDR3 DNA sequence: TGTGCCAGCAGCTCCGTGGACAGGCCCAATGAGCAGTTCTTC. The chain couples TRBV11-3 to TRBJ2-1; TRBD1 aligns across 7 bases. V dropped 4 bases and J dropped 6; count of bases not matched to a gene: 6. The CDR3 spans 14 residues. Germline assignment: CDR1 SGHNT and CDR2 YENEEA. The complete variable domain, with remaining parts taken from reference TRBV11-3 and TRBJ2-1, reads EAGVVQSPRYKIIEKKQPVAFWCNPISGHNTLYWYLQNLGQGPELLIRYENEEAVDDSQLPKDRFSAERLKGVDSTLKIQPAELGDSAVYLCASSSVDRPNEQFFGPGTRLTVL.